These T cell receptor beta chains were read from a single sample in a study of Ad26.COV2.S vaccination and SARS-CoV-2 variants. The assay was immunoSEQ multiplex PCR, and TCRdb's table has in-frame clones only and misses some. The sample consists of about 220,000 clones, 88% of them appearing once. This material consisted of peripheral blood, taken in a trial of Ad26.COV2.S vaccine versus placebo. The source is a person aged 18-60 years who received the Ad26.COV2.S COVID-19 vaccine or a placebo. The CDR3 runs from the conserved cysteine through the conserved F or W. A D gene is named only where the DNA matches it firmly.

J gene,D gene,V gene,CDR3 protein
TRBJ2-7,TRBD1,TRBV2,CASSVRGLPLVVPPRQYF
TRBJ1-2,.,TRBV5-1,CASSFGGLGYTF
TRBJ2-1,.,TRBV7-3,CASSLGPLGTDEQFF
TRBJ2-2,TRBD1,TRBV7-4,CASIEDRVRTGELFF
TRBJ2-1,.,TRBV30,CAWSRVDEQFF
TRBJ1-1,.,TRBV6-5,CASSYSRGGSTEAFF
TRBJ1-5,TRBD1,TRBV28,CAAWDRVGGQPQHF
TRBJ2-5,.,TRBV4-1,CASSQNSGIPGAQYF
TRBJ1-2,.,TRBV30,CAWSRGSNYGYTF
TRBJ2-7,TRBD1,TRBV28,CASSSTGVYEQYF
TRBJ2-7,.,TRBV7-2,CASSLEGGGQYEQYF
TRBJ1-1,.,TRBV7-3,CASSFGGKNTEAFF
TRBJ1-5,.,TRBV28,CASSPPGSNQPQHF
TRBJ1-4,TRBD1,TRBV7-6,CASSFSGTGGFSEKLFF
TRBJ1-5,.,TRBV19,CASTTGRNQPQHF
TRBJ2-1,TRBD2,TRBV10-3,CAISESGSGGVNEQFF
TRBJ2-5,.,TRBV11-2,CASSLGVGPETQYF
TRBJ1-6,.,TRBV3-1/TRBV3-2,CASSQVSYRVGSPLHF
TRBJ2-7,TRBD1,TRBV6-2/TRBV6-3,CASSRQGVVYEQYF
TRBJ2-7,TRBD2,TRBV19,CASSMGTSYEQYF
TRBJ2-7,.,TRBV25-1,CASSVVGYEQYF
TRBJ2-2,.,TRBV28,CASSSPSRQTLTGELFF
TRBJ2-5,.,TRBV27,CASSLAREILNQETQYF
TRBJ2-1,TRBD2,TRBV15,CATSRDLAGGQGFF
TRBJ1-1,.,TRBV29-1,CSVGGGTEAFF
TRBJ2-7,.,TRBV7-9,CASSSRGPYEQYF
TRBJ1-5,.,TRBV19,CASSLTSRYSNQPQHF
TRBJ2-7,.,TRBV28,CASSYGYEQYF
TRBJ2-7,TRBD1,TRBV18,CASSRSTGESYEQYF
TRBJ1-4,TRBD1,TRBV19,CATQGAGEKLFF
TRBJ1-3,TRBD1,TRBV27,CASSLSGTGANSGNTIYF
TRBJ2-7,TRBD1,TRBV30,CAWSDGQGAYEQYF
TRBJ2-2,TRBD1,TRBV6-1,CASSDGPGGNGELFF
TRBJ2-7,TRBD1,TRBV18,CASSPLHRGAIFYEQYF
TRBJ2-7,.,TRBV5-1,CASSLEDGAYEQYF
TRBJ2-1,.,TRBV28,CASSLWRSFNEQFF
TRBJ2-2,.,TRBV9,CASSPAAAPNTGELFF